These 18 T cell receptor beta chains originate from one sample sequenced in a study of T cells after posttransplantation cyclophosphamide. Method: immunoSEQ multiplex PCR; TCRdb's copy keeps in-frame clones and lacks some. Altogether tens of thousands of clones are present, roughly 93% being singletons, with the ten largest covering 3%. The specimen was PBMCs. These receptors all stem from a woman aged 25 to 39 in good health and a related stem cell transplant donor.

In the case of this clone: In the same sample, other DNA sequences code for this CDR3. V gene TRBV5-6 combines with J gene TRBJ2-5; TRBD2 is a possible D gene (6 bases). From germline, CDR1 is SGHDT and CDR2 YYEEEE. The CDR3 runs to 14 residues. V was shortened by 4 bases and J by 1 base, with 11 bases between the two germline ends. The CDR3 loop is CASSPPGVQETQYF. DNA for the CDR3: TGTGCCAGCAGCCCTCCGGGAGTCCAAGAGACCCAGTACTTC. Using reference TRBV5-6 and TRBJ2-5 for the parts outside the CDR3, the full variable domain is DAGVTQSPTHLIKTRGQQVTLRCSPKSGHDTVSWYQQALGQGPQFIFQYYEEEERQRGNFPDRFSGHQFPNYSSELNVNALLLGDSALYLCASSPPGVQETQYFGPGTRLLVL.

This chain uses TRBV5-4 with TRBJ1-2; no definite D call. This CDR3 region has 12 residues. Germline lookup yields CDR1 SGHNT and CDR2 YYREEE (reference sequence). V dropped 4 bases and J dropped 5 bases, with 9 bases sitting between them. CDR3 amino acids: CASSILTYGYTF. In nucleotides, the CDR3 is TGTGCCAGCAGCATATTGACATATGGCTACACCTTC.

This rearrangement joins TRBV9 to TRBJ2-1; TRBD2 aligns across 7 bases. The germline V gene has CDR1 SGDLS and CDR2 YYNGEE. This CDR3 region has 15 residues. The V and J ends lost 4 bases and 2 bases, in that order; junction bases with no gene match: 6. The CDR3 here is CASSQTSGAYNEQFF. The CDR3 bases are TGTGCCAGCAGCCAGACGAGCGGGGCCTACAATGAGCAGTTCTTC.

The J gene is TRBJ1-5, the V gene TRBV21-1; TRBD1 is taken as the D call from the table, unchecked against the DNA. TRBV21-1 is assigned pseudogene status. This CDR3 is built from 13 residues. CDR3 sequence reads: CASSKARGQPQHF. CDR3 bases: TGTGCCAGCAGCAAAGCCAGGGGCCAGCCCCAGCATTTT.

The chain recombines TRBV7-6 with TRBJ1-1, with 7 bases identical to TRBD1. After removal of 2 bases from V and 0 bases from J, the junction contained 12 bases not matched to a gene. CDR1 and CDR2 (germline): SGHVS, FNYEAQ. The CDR3 has 18 residues. The CDR3 loop reads CASSLNTGTEVMNTEAFF. For the CDR3, the DNA is TGTGCCAGCAGCTTAAATACCGGGACAGAGGTTATGAACACTGAAGCTTTCTTT.

This clone was detected only once. This chain uses TRBV5-1 with TRBJ1-3, with 8 bases that match TRBD1. Germline-derived CDR1 and CDR2 are SGHRS and YFSETQ. The CDR3 has 16 amino acids. With V trimmed by 3 bases and J by 4 bases, 9 bases remained unmatched. For the CDR3, the DNA is TGCGCCAGCAGCTACCAACAGGGGGGCCTGGGAAACACCATATATTTT. Its translation is CASSYQQGGLGNTIYF. The full variable domain, its missing parts supplied by reference TRBV5-1 and TRBJ1-3, is KAGVTQTPRYLIKTRGQQVTLSCSPISGHRSVSWYQQTPGQGLQFLFEYFSETQRNKGNFPGRFSGRQFSNSRSEMNVSTLELGDSALYLCASSYQQGGLGNTIYFGEGSWLTVV.

The V and J genes are TRBV28 and TRBJ1-2; the D gene is possibly TRBD1 (5 bases). The V end was cut by 7 bases, the J end by 7 bases, with 22 bases between. This CDR3 spans 15 amino acids. Looked up from germline, CDR1 is MDHEN and CDR2 is SYDVKM. The DNA for the CDR3 is TGTGCCAGCACTCCTAGTGGGGGGGGAGTTGGTGGCTACACCTTC. It yields the protein CASTPSGGGVGGYTF.

This chain links TRBV2 with TRBJ2-5; D ambiguous. V lost 3 bases to trimming and J lost 1 base, with 9 bases between them. From germline, CDR1 is SNHLY and CDR2 FYNNEI. The CDR3 runs to 14 residues. The CDR3 loop is CASSERLSQETQYF. The DNA for the CDR3 is TGTGCCAGCAGTGAGAGGCTTTCCCAAGAGACCCAGTACTTC.

This chain uses TRBV4-1 with TRBJ1-2; D possibly corresponds to TRBD1 (5 bases). V lost 3 bases to trimming and J lost 5 bases, with 10 bases between them. Germline values: CDR1 MGHRA, CDR2 YSYEKL. The CDR3 has 13 amino acids. DNA for the CDR3: TGCGCCAGCAGCCACGACAGATCGTATGGCTACACCTTC. Residues: CASSHDRSYGYTF.

This chain connects TRBV7-2 to TRBJ1-2; D uncertain. Germline CDR1 SGHTA, CDR2 FQGNSA. The CDR3 is 16 residues long. V was clipped by 1 base and J by 1 base, with 13 bases between them. CDR3 residues: CASSLGGQALNYGYTF. The DNA for the CDR3 is TGTGCCAGCAGCTTAGGAGGCCAGGCGCTTAACTATGGCTACACCTTC. Based on the CDR3 plus reference TRBV7-2 and TRBJ1-2, the full variable domain is GAGVSQSPSNKVTEKGKDVELRCDPISGHTALYWYRQSLGQGLEFLIYFQGNSAPDKSGLPSDRFSAERTGGSVSTLTIQRTQQEDSAVYLCASSLGGQALNYGYTFGSGTRLTVV.

The genes are TRBV2 and TRBJ1-6, with 7 bases that match TRBD1. This CDR3 contains 13 residues. Germline CDR1 reads SNHLY; CDR2 reads FYNNEI. Losses at the gene ends were 8 bases for V and 8 bases for J; bases not matched to a gene: 6. For the CDR3, the DNA is TGTGCCAGCCGCACAGGGGAGGATTCACCCCTCCACTTT. Protein product: CASRTGEDSPLHF.

CDR3 DNA sequence: TGCGCCAGCAGCCCCGACGCTCGGGGAGACGAGCAGTACTTC. Residues: CASSPDARGDEQYF. V and J are TRBV4-3 and TRBJ2-7; the D gene is possibly TRBD2 (5 bases). From germline, CDR1 is LGHNA and CDR2 YSLEER. Trimming removed 4 bases at V and 5 bases at J, with 15 bases between. CDR3 length: 14 residues.

The V call is TRBV6-1, the J call TRBJ1-2; no clear D. V lost 1 base and J 2 bases, leaving 8 bases between the germline ends. Germline CDR1 is MNHNS and CDR2 is SASEGT. CDR3 length equals 14 residues. The CDR3 DNA is TGTGCCAGCAGTGAAGATGTGACCAACTATGGCTACACCTTC. This translates into CASSEDVTNYGYTF.

The V call is TRBV29-1, the J call TRBJ1-5; no clear D. This CDR3 comprises 13 residues. Germline lookup yields CDR1 SQVTM and CDR2 ANQGSEA. Deletions cut 6 bases from V and 4 bases from J, with 13 bases between. The CDR3 loop reads CSVSENRNQPQHF. For the CDR3, the DNA is TGCAGCGTCTCAGAAAATCGTAATCAGCCCCAGCATTTT. The entire variable domain, with the rest obtained from reference TRBV29-1 and TRBJ1-5, is as follows: SAVISQKPSRDICQRGTSLTIQCQVDSQVTMMFWYRQQPGQSLTLIATANQGSEATYESGFVIDKFPISRPNLTFSTLTVSNMSPEDSSIYLCSVSENRNQPQHFGDGTRLSIL.

The chain links TRBV11-1 to TRBJ1-6, with D possibly TRBD1 on 5 matching bases. V gave up 5 bases and J gave up 8 bases, with 10 bases separating them. Germline V lookup: CDR1 SGHAT, CDR2 FQDESV (reference sequence). CDR3 size: 13 residues. The CDR3 nucleotides read TGTGCCAGCAGCCCCTCGGGGGATTCACCCCTCCACTTT. Encoded protein: CASSPSGDSPLHF. The full variable domain, completed using reference TRBV11-1 and TRBJ1-6, is EAEVAQSPRYKITEKSQAVAFWCDPISGHATLYWYRQILGQGPELLVQFQDESVVDDSQLPKDRFSAERLKGVDSTLKIQPAELGDSAMYLCASSPSGDSPLHFGNGTRLTVT.

This chain connects TRBV9 to TRBJ2-5, with 10 positions matching TRBD2. V trimming: 0 bases; J trimming: 1 base; junction bases outside the gene matches: 12. This CDR3 has 19 amino acids. The germline V gene has CDR1 SGDLS and CDR2 YYNGEE. The CDR3 DNA reads TGTGCCAGCAGCGTAGGCCCCCGAAGTCTAGCGGGGGTCCAAGAGACCCAGTACTTC. Translating it yields CASSVGPRSLAGVQETQYF.

CDR3 amino acids: CASRVVGGAYEQYF. CDR3 DNA sequence: TGTGCCAGCAGAGTCGTCGGGGGGGCGTACGAGCAGTACTTC. J is TRBJ2-5 and V is TRBV7-2; 8 nucleotides agree with TRBD2. The J call may not be correct, given that the DNA end is closer to TRBJ2-7. The CDR3 loop spans 14 amino acids. Germline-derived CDR1 and CDR2 are SGHTA and FQGNSA.

The chain carries TRBV12-5 and TRBJ2-3; TRBD1 might be the D (6 bases). CDR3 length equals 13 residues. Germline assignment: CDR1 LGHNT and CDR2 FRNRAP. V dropped 7 bases and J dropped 1 base, with 9 bases sitting between them. CDR3 protein: CASVRGGTDTQYF. The CDR3, as DNA: TGTGCTAGTGTCAGGGGCGGCACAGATACGCAGTATTTT.